The rows below give T cell receptor beta chains drawn from one sample of a study of blood T cell repertoires in COVID-19. Profiled with immunoSEQ multiplex PCR; TCRdb holds only in-frame clones, not every one. This table holds roughly 120,000 clones, more than 80% found once. The sample taken for sequencing was peripheral blood. The receptor source for this set is a woman aged 60 to 75 with COVID-19, enrolled during active disease. CDR3s include the opening cysteine and the closing phenylalanine or tryptophan. The order of the fields is clone size, J gene, D gene, V gene, CDR3 protein, CDR3 DNA. A D gene is named only where the DNA matches it firmly. The listing skips clone size in some rows; elsewhere it reads once, few, many or a size class.

-,TRBJ2-1,-,TRBV7-2,CASSHITGAGHNEQFF,TGTGCCAGCAGCCATATTACGGGCGCGGGTCACAATGAGCAGTTCTTC
-,TRBJ1-4,TRBD1,TRBV2,CAGKTGARANEKLFF,TGTGCCGGAAAGACAGGGGCAAGGGCTAATGAAAAACTGTTTTTT
-,TRBJ1-1,-,TRBV5-4,CASSLQGRQNTEAFF,TGTGCCAGCAGCTTACAGGGTAGGCAGAACACTGAAGCTTTCTTT
-,TRBJ1-2,TRBD1,TRBV9,CASSPRDRHGYTF,TGTGCCAGCAGCCCACGGGACAGACATGGCTACACCTTC
-,TRBJ1-2,TRBD1,TRBV14,CASTTGTGGALSGYTF,TGTGCCAGCACTACCGGGACAGGGGGCGCATTAAGCGGCTACACCTTC
many,TRBJ1-5,-,TRBV30,CAWSVKGYQPQHF,TGTGCCTGGAGTGTTAAGGGGTATCAGCCCCAGCATTTT
-,TRBJ1-5,-,TRBV7-2,CASSLAGEGYSNQPQHF,TGTGCCAGCAGCTTAGCGGGGGAGGGCTATAGCAATCAGCCCCAGCATTTT
-,TRBJ2-2,-,TRBV9,CASSGQVSGELFF,TGTGCCAGCAGCGGTCAGGTTTCCGGGGAGCTGTTTTTT
-,TRBJ2-1,TRBD1,TRBV7-6,CASSSTDRGGYNEQFF,TGTGCCAGCAGCTCGACCGACAGGGGAGGCTACAATGAGCAGTTCTTC
once,TRBJ1-5,-,TRBV6-5,CASSPGKYSNQPQHF,TGTGCCAGCAGTCCCGGGAAGTATAGCAATCAGCCCCAGCATTTT
-,TRBJ2-3,TRBD2,TRBV27,CASRKIAGGPRDTQYF,TGTGCCAGCAGAAAAATAGCGGGGGGGCCAAGAGATACGCAGTATTTT
-,TRBJ1-2,TRBD1,TRBV7-2,CASSPIQGAGGYTF,TGTGCCAGCAGCCCCATACAGGGGGCGGGCGGCTACACCTTC
-,TRBJ2-5,-,TRBV28,CASSLSGGGEETQYF,TGTGCCAGCAGTTTAAGTGGGGGGGGCGAAGAGACCCAGTACTTC
once,TRBJ2-7,TRBD1,TRBV5-6,CASSLMRQGLTYEQYF,TGTGCCAGCAGCTTGATGAGACAGGGGCTTACCTACGAGCAGTACTTC
-,TRBJ1-2,TRBD1,TRBV11-2,CASSQIPTGGDYGYTF,TGTGCCAGCAGCCAAATACCGACAGGGGGCGACTATGGCTACACCTTC
-,TRBJ2-7,TRBD1,TRBV6-4,CASSPTGTTYEQYF,TGTGCCAGCAGTCCGACAGGGACGACCTACGAGCAGTACTTC
-,TRBJ2-7,TRBD2,TRBV19,CASSFFSGPTYEQYF,TGTGCCAGTAGTTTTTTTAGCGGGCCTACCTACGAGCAGTACTTC
once,TRBJ1-4,-,TRBV4-3,CASSQSGNDEKLFF,TGCGCCAGCAGCCAATCCGGGAACGATGAAAAACTGTTTTTT
-,TRBJ1-1,-,TRBV5-4,CASSPPTGVNTEAFF,TGTGCCAGCAGCCCCCCGACAGGAGTGAACACTGAAGCTTTCTTT